This TCR beta chain comes out of a study of CD8+ T cells in alopecia areata. Study-level points and caveats: On tofacitinib, scalp clonality and expanded CD8+ clones among top 100 fell significantly. The study found higher clonality in lesional than normal scalp, especially in alopecia totalis/universalis.

Trimming removed 3 bases from V and 1 base from J, with 7 bases in between. CDR3 length: 13 residues. The germline CDR1 and CDR2 sequences are LNHDA and SQIVND (reference sequence). About this clone itself: Its antigen is currently unknown.

cDNA reverse transcribed from extracted RNA served as the sequencing template. Assay used: immunoSEQ multiplex PCR; TCRdb lists only in-frame clones, some missing. The data contain 150,000 or so clones, 58% of them singletons. The treatment here: oral pan-JAK inhibitor, 5-10 mg twice daily. Lesional scalp punch biopsies and peripheral blood came from alopecia areata patients. This chain uses TRBV19 with TRBJ2-7, with D possibly TRBD1 on 5 matching bases. The sequence came from a human donor with alopecia areata. The sample here was CD4+ T cells sorted from blood, taken at roughly week 55, from a patient treated with tofacitinib. The CDR3 protein is CASSIQGSYEQYF. The CDR3 DNA sequence: TGTGCCAGTAGTATTCAGGGTTCCTACGAGCAGTACTTC.